This T cell receptor beta chain stems from a study of blood T cell repertoires in COVID-19 (dated by TCRdb to 2018 to 2021). Regarding the complete study: Collaborator samples came from the United States, Italy and Spain and covered acute and convalescent phases of COVID-19. The prospective study material was composed of cDNA or gDNA derived from T cells, B-cell-depleted T cells, or PBMCs. Subjects who had been exposed to COVID-19, were actively infected with it, or had recovered from it provided the deeply sampled blood TCRbeta repertoires that made up the dataset. A freely available public database, intended as a resource for researchers studying the immune response to SARS-CoV-2, is where the repertoires were released. Samples were obtained from the ongoing ImmuneRACE study (first 160 participants) and from about 1,300 subjects provided by 6 global collaborators. Sample metadata almost always included a de-identified subject ID, COVID-19 status, age in years and sex. Where available, HLA class I and class II types were obtained from metadata supplied by the sample provider rather than from assay-based typing.

TCRbeta CDR3 regions were amplified from genomic DNA by means of the immunoSEQ Assay, a bias-controlled multiplex PCR. The paper's processing steps were these. The number of nucleated cells in each sample was estimated by amplification of reference gene primers within the assay. To quantify the absolute abundance of each unique TCRbeta CDR3 rearrangement, sequence reads were collapsed and filtered. For each sample, productive Simpson clonality was calculated as the square root of Simpson's diversity index across productive rearrangements. TCRdb's version of the immuneACCESS table is confined to in-frame rearrangements and falls short of the full clone set. An unresolved V gene accounts for under half of the shortfall where checked; the remainder is of unknown origin. The DNA was the basis for D and trimming; V, J and clone size are from that table. This sample lists roughly 200,000 clones; roughly 84% were detected once. The biggest ten clones account for around 26% of the sample.

Comment on this clone: What antigen it recognizes has not been identified. Base qualities are not provided; no much larger clone lies one nucleotide away.

The research as a whole found: Clinical and demographic metadata were provided uncurated, with the amount varying by source and participant.

The collaborating institutions used their own protocols to collect whole blood in K2EDTA tubes. Collaborator samples were shipped for TCRbeta analysis as frozen whole blood, isolated PBMCs, or DNA extracted from either sample type. V loses 5 bases at its end and J loses 4 bases; junction bases beyond the gene matches: 3. Including cysteine and phenylalanine, the CDR3 has 14 amino acids. Only the CDR3 portion is preserved as DNA: 42 bases, with reading frame beginning at the first base. The germline V gene gives CDR1 as SGHTA and CDR2 as FQGNSA. The source is a middle-aged man with acute or convalescent COVID-19. The chain employs TRBV7-2 and TRBJ1-5; TRBD1 fits 9 bases in the junction. The material sequenced was peripheral blood. The bases are TGTGCCAGCAGCCAGACAGGGGGTAATCAGCCCCAGCATTTT. Protein translation: CASSQTGGNQPQHF.